A selection of T cell receptor beta chains follows, all from one sample in a study of T-cell memory formation after mild COVID-19. TCRdb processed the 5' RACE reads anew with MiXCR; each CDR3 protein has one entry. Here the sample spans 350,000 to 400,000 distinct CDR3 sequences, approximately 14% being singletons. Specimen: PBMCs or a T cell subset sorted from them (not recorded which). Receptors originate from a man in his late teens or twenties who had mild COVID-19 (a few samples of this study predate the infection). Cell type and time point are not known. CDR3s include the opening cysteine and the closing phenylalanine or tryptophan. The D gene is left open where the match is weak. A clone size is listed for some rows: how often the clone was seen (once, few, many), or a class if it is expanded.

j_call,d_call,v_call,clone_size,cdr3_nt,cdr3_aa
TRBJ1-6,TRBD1,TRBV5-1,few,TGCGCCAGCAGCTGGACAGGGGGTTCGCATGTACGGTCACCCCTCCACTTT,CASSWTGGSHVRSPLHF
TRBJ2-3,TRBD2,TRBV6-2/TRBV6-3,NA,TGTGCCAGCAGCCGAACGGGGGGGAGCAGTGATACGCAGTATTTT,CASSRTGGSSDTQYF
TRBJ1-4,TRBD1,TRBV12-3/TRBV12-4,few,TGTGCCAGCAGTCCGGGGGACAGGGTGGGTGAAAAACTGTTTTTT,CASSPGDRVGEKLFF
TRBJ2-5,TRBD2,TRBV4-2,NA,TGTGCCAGCAGCCAAGAAGGCGGGGGAGGTCAAGAGACCCAGTACTTC,CASSQEGGGGQETQYF
TRBJ1-2,TRBD1,TRBV10-3,NA,TGTGCCATCATGGGACAGGCGAAGGACTATGGCTACACCTTC,CAIMGQAKDYGYTF
TRBJ1-3,TRBD1,TRBV20-1,NA,TGCAGTGCTAGATCTGGGACAGGGCCTGGAAACACCATATATTTT,CSARSGTGPGNTIYF
TRBJ1-2,TRBD1,TRBV27,many,TGTGCCAGCAAGGACAGGGGGCTTGGCTACACCTTC,CASKDRGLGYTF
TRBJ2-2,NA,TRBV9,NA,TGTGCCAGCAGCGAGGGCCCCCTGAACACCGGGGAGCTGTTTTTT,CASSEGPLNTGELFF
TRBJ1-3,NA,TRBV5-1,many,TGCGCCAGCAGCTTGTCCGAGGTTGGAGGTAACACCATATATTTT,CASSLSEVGGNTIYF
TRBJ1-6,NA,TRBV27,few,NA,CASSSSDRRNSPLHF
TRBJ2-5,TRBD1,TRBV7-9,NA,TGTGCCAGCAGCTTTATAGACAGGGGGCGAGAGACCCAGTACTTC,CASSFIDRGRETQYF
TRBJ2-1,NA,TRBV11-2,NA,TGTGCCAGCAGCTTAGGCCCCGTCTTAGGGGATGAGCAGTTCTTC,CASSLGPVLGDEQFF
TRBJ2-3,NA,TRBV7-8,NA,TGTGCCAGCAGCGACCGGGGACCCCAAAGGGGCGCGCAGTATTTT,CASSDRGPQRGAQYF
TRBJ2-3,NA,TRBV10-2,few,TGCGCCAGCAGTGACTATTTTGTGACAGAGGATACGCAGTATTTT,CASSDYFVTEDTQYF
TRBJ1-1,TRBD1,TRBV5-1,NA,TGCGCCAGCAGGCTGGCCCGAAGGGACAGGGGAACTGAAGCTTTCTTT,CASRLARRDRGTEAFF
TRBJ1-1,NA,TRBV20-1,NA,TGCAGTGCCAAGACAGGGAACACTGAAGCTTTCTTT,CSAKTGNTEAFF
TRBJ2-3,NA,TRBV5-1,NA,TGCGCCAGCAGCCTGGCCGGGAAGGTGTCGGATACGCAGTATTTT,CASSLAGKVSDTQYF
TRBJ2-2,TRBD2,TRBV18,few,TGTGCCAGCTCACCACTCGGGACTAGCAATACCGGGGAGCTGTTTTTT,CASSPLGTSNTGELFF
TRBJ2-1,NA,TRBV11-2,few,TGTGCCAGCAGCTTAGTGGGGGGAATGTCTAATGAGCAGTTCTTC,CASSLVGGMSNEQFF
TRBJ2-7,TRBD1,TRBV6-5,once,TGTGCCAGCAGCGGGACAGTTTTTCTTTCGGGCTACGAGCAGTACTTC,CASSGTVFLSGYEQYF
TRBJ2-5,NA,TRBV15,many,TGTGCCACCAGCCCCCTAGAAGGGGACTCTTCGCAGACCCAGTACTTC,CATSPLEGDSSQTQYF
TRBJ1-1,TRBD1,TRBV18,NA,TGTGCCAGCTCACCAATGGCAGGGGGTCTAACCGAAGCTTTCTTT,CASSPMAGGLTEAFF
TRBJ2-1,TRBD1,TRBV7-6,NA,TGTGCCAGCACCCGTGACAGGGGTCGGGCGAATGAGCAGTTCTTC,CASTRDRGRANEQFF
TRBJ2-7,NA,TRBV18,NA,TGTGCCAGCTCACCATCTTATTCACGGAGTCGCTACGAGCAGTACTTC,CASSPSYSRSRYEQYF
TRBJ2-2,NA,TRBV7-6,NA,TGTGCCAGCAGCCCCAACGCATGGGGGCAGGGGAACACCGGGGAGCTGTTTTTT,CASSPNAWGQGNTGELFF
TRBJ1-2,NA,TRBV15,NA,TGTGCCACCAGCTTCGGGGGCTATGGCTACACCTTC,CATSFGGYGYTF
TRBJ2-5,TRBD1,TRBV15,NA,TGTGCCACCAGCGGAGACAGGGTAAAGGAGACCCAGTACTTC,CATSGDRVKETQYF
TRBJ2-3,NA,TRBV5-4,few,TGTGCCAGCAGCTTGGGGCTAGCAGATAGCACAGATACGCAGTATTTT,CASSLGLADSTDTQYF
TRBJ1-2,NA,TRBV4-2,many,TGTGCCAGCAGCCAAGATCAAGGACAGCCCTATGGCTACACCTTC,CASSQDQGQPYGYTF
TRBJ2-1,TRBD1,TRBV6-5,many,TGTGCCAGCAGCCGGGGACAGAATGAGCAGTTCTTC,CASSRGQNEQFF
TRBJ1-6,NA,TRBV4-1,few,TGCGCCAGCAGCCAAGGACCTCAGCTTAATTCACCCCTCCACTTT,CASSQGPQLNSPLHF
TRBJ2-1,NA,TRBV6-5,few,TGTGCCAGCACCCCAGTGAGAGGGGCGGCGTACAATGAGCAGTTCTTC,CASTPVRGAAYNEQFF
TRBJ2-2,NA,TRBV6-1,NA,TGTGCCAGCAGTGAAGTACAAGTGAACACCGGGGAGCTGTTTTTT,CASSEVQVNTGELFF
TRBJ1-3,NA,TRBV7-9,NA,TGTGCCAGCAGCTTAGTCGATGGAAACACCATATATTTT,CASSLVDGNTIYF
TRBJ1-2,TRBD1,TRBV5-1,few,TGCGCCAGCAGCTTGGGACAGGGGGCCGAGTATGGCTACACCTTC,CASSLGQGAEYGYTF
TRBJ2-3,NA,TRBV5-5,NA,TGTGCCAGCAGCCATGAGGATACGCAGTATTTT,CASSHEDTQYF
TRBJ1-5,NA,TRBV12-3/TRBV12-4,few,TGTGCCAGCAGATATGTGGGGAAAAGCAATCAGCCCCAGCATTTT,CASRYVGKSNQPQHF
TRBJ1-2,NA,TRBV7-2,few,TGTGCCAGCAGCGCTCTATCAGGGTCGGATGGCTACACCTTC,CASSALSGSDGYTF
TRBJ2-7,TRBD1,TRBV7-8,few,TGTGCCAGCAGCCCCCGACAGGGTAGCTCCTACGAGCAGTACTTC,CASSPRQGSSYEQYF
TRBJ2-5,NA,TRBV13,NA,TGTGCCAGCAGCTTAGGCCGTCAGGGGAGGGAGACCCAGTACTTC,CASSLGRQGRETQYF
TRBJ2-5,NA,TRBV7-2,many,TGTGCCAGCAGCGCCCGCGGGTGGGGCCAAGAGACCCAGTACTTC,CASSARGWGQETQYF
TRBJ1-1,TRBD1,TRBV27,NA,TGTGCCAGCAGTGGGGGACAGGGCCCGGCTTTCTTT,CASSGGQGPAFF
TRBJ2-3,NA,TRBV30,few,TGTGCCTGGAGTCGGGGACTAGATACGCAGTATTTT,CAWSRGLDTQYF
TRBJ1-2,NA,TRBV4-3,NA,TGCGCCAGCAGCCCGACCCACAGGGACGGCTACACCTTC,CASSPTHRDGYTF
TRBJ1-5,NA,TRBV5-5,NA,TGTGCCAGCAGCTTGGGGGGGCCCTCCCGCCGTCAGCCCCAGCATTTT,CASSLGGPSRRQPQHF
TRBJ2-1,TRBD1,TRBV5-1,NA,TGCGCCAGCAGCCTCCGGGACAGGGGGCCAAATGAGCAGTTCTTC,CASSLRDRGPNEQFF
TRBJ2-4,NA,TRBV10-3,NA,TGTGCCATCAGTGAGTCGCGAGGGGATGAGAACATTCAGTACTTC,CAISESRGDENIQYF
TRBJ1-2,NA,TRBV2,NA,TGTGCCAGCAGTGGCCCCTTGGGCTATGGCTACACCTTC,CASSGPLGYGYTF
TRBJ2-5,TRBD2,TRBV24-1,few,TGTGCCACTCAAGCGGGGGGCCAAGAGACCCAGTACTTC,CATQAGGQETQYF
TRBJ2-6,TRBD2,TRBV5-6,few,TGTGCCAGCAGCTTCCGCCCCTTCGGGGGGTCGCCTGGGGCCAACGTCCTGACTTTC,CASSFRPFGGSPGANVLTF
TRBJ2-7,NA,TRBV9,NA,TGTGCCAGCAGCGTAGGTGATTACACCCAAGACGAGCAGTACTTC,CASSVGDYTQDEQYF
TRBJ2-1,TRBD1,TRBV5-1,many,TGCGCCAGCACCGTCCCGGGACAGGGACAGGGTGAGCAGTTCTTC,CASTVPGQGQGEQFF
TRBJ2-4,NA,TRBV24-1,few,TGTGCCACCAGTGGGGCGGGGTTCAACATTCAGTACTTC,CATSGAGFNIQYF
TRBJ1-5,TRBD1,TRBV28,NA,TGTGCCAGCGCTTATCCGGGACAGATAAATCAGCCCCAGCATTTT,CASAYPGQINQPQHF
TRBJ2-3,NA,TRBV5-1,few,TGCGCCAGCAGCTTAAACCAGGGTGGTGATACGCAGTATTTT,CASSLNQGGDTQYF
TRBJ2-3,TRBD2,TRBV4-1,few,TGCGCCAGCAGCCAAGAGGAGCGGGGGGGCGTGACGCAGTATTTT,CASSQEERGGVTQYF
TRBJ2-3,NA,TRBV6-2/TRBV6-3,NA,TGTGCCAGCAGCCACAAAGATCGGAGAGCAGATACGCAGTATTTT,CASSHKDRRADTQYF